Listed below are T cell receptor beta chains from one sample, sequenced in a study of control samples from healthy donors and cancer patients. TCRdb's copy holds only in-frame clones and misses some; the assay was immunoSEQ multiplex PCR. Found here are some 79,000 clones, approximately 93% of them singletons; the top ten hold roughly 1.3%. The sample consisted of PBMCs. These receptors were collected from a woman in her thirties or forties with lung cancer. Both conserved end residues are part of each CDR3. Each record gives: clone size, CDR3 length, V gene, D gene, J gene, CDR3 protein. D genes are given only for firm matches. Clone size is not always given. Where it is, it says once, few, many or a class for expanded clones.

abundance: NA; len: 15; v_gene: TRBV5-1; d_gene: NA; j_gene: TRBJ1-2; CDR3aa: CASSLSSAGPYGYTF
abundance: NA; len: 15; v_gene: TRBV4-1; d_gene: NA; j_gene: TRBJ1-4; CDR3aa: CASSRRQEVNEKLFF
abundance: NA; len: 16; v_gene: TRBV23-1; d_gene: TRBD1; j_gene: TRBJ2-7; CDR3aa: CARATGAINSSYEQYF
abundance: NA; len: 14; v_gene: TRBV4-1; d_gene: NA; j_gene: TRBJ1-2; CDR3aa: CASSQDAGDYGYTF
abundance: NA; len: 19; v_gene: TRBV30; d_gene: TRBD2; j_gene: TRBJ2-1; CDR3aa: CAWSARTSGRRFIYNEQFF
abundance: NA; len: 17; v_gene: TRBV7-8; d_gene: NA; j_gene: TRBJ1-2; CDR3aa: CASSLLHLTGTGFGYTF
abundance: NA; len: 13; v_gene: TRBV19; d_gene: TRBD1; j_gene: TRBJ1-2; CDR3aa: CASTGQGSYGYTF
abundance: NA; len: 15; v_gene: TRBV21-1; d_gene: NA; j_gene: TRBJ2-4; CDR3aa: CASSAPGVAKNIQYF
abundance: NA; len: 14; v_gene: TRBV19; d_gene: TRBD1; j_gene: TRBJ2-7; CDR3aa: CASKRGTGVYEQYF
abundance: once; len: 15; v_gene: TRBV3-1/TRBV3-2; d_gene: NA; j_gene: TRBJ1-2; CDR3aa: CASSQLRQPPYGYTF
abundance: NA; len: 11; v_gene: TRBV6-1; d_gene: NA; j_gene: TRBJ1-5; CDR3aa: CASSDNQPQHF
abundance: NA; len: 14; v_gene: TRBV19; d_gene: NA; j_gene: TRBJ1-1; CDR3aa: CASSMGGKNTEAFF
abundance: NA; len: 13; v_gene: TRBV2; d_gene: NA; j_gene: TRBJ1-1; CDR3aa: CASSEAAGVEAFF